The clone carrying this TCR beta chain was counted once. Its antigen is currently unknown. The data derive from a study of blood T cells in healthy people across ages. The study, taken as a whole, reports: Using unsorted PBMCs precluded a conclusive naive versus antigen-experienced comparison. Age brought a roughly linear fall in TCR beta diversity measured per million T cells.

PCR was performed a second time for roughly 7 to 11 cycles using a sample-barcoded 5' primer and a J-beta primer mix. Each cDNA molecule received a tag from a template-switch adaptor that had 12 random nucleotides. TCRdb fed the 5' RACE reads into MiXCR, producing one record per CDR3 protein. The profile shows 700,000 or so distinct CDR3 sequences, 20% to 25% of them singletons. Each sample had at least 6.5 million PBMCs isolated. This CDR3 region has 13 residues. V and J are TRBV12-1 and TRBJ2-7; TRBD1, as called in the table, went unchecked against the DNA. TRBV12-1 is a pseudogene. The material sequenced was blood. This clonotype originated in a man between 70 and 80 years old in good health. CDR3 region: CASWGVWRHEQYV. The CDR3 DNA reads TGTGCCAGCTGGGGGGTGTGGAGGCACGAGCAGTACGTC.